The sequence of this TCR beta chain was determined in a study of control samples from healthy donors and cancer patients (dated by TCRdb to the early 2020s). To note about this clone: Its antigen remains unidentified. Per-base qualities were not stored, and no clone one base away is much larger.

Taken from the germline V gene, the CDR1 and CDR2 loops are MGHRA and YSYEKL. The CDR3, cysteine through phenylalanine, is 18 amino acids long. The only DNA kept is the CDR3, 54 bases in frame from the first base. Trimming costs V 0 bases and J 0 bases, and their ends lie 18 bases apart. Libraries were built with the immunoSEQ multiplex PCR assay. TCRdb retrieved this table from immuneACCESS and kept in-frame rearrangements only. Not all clones are present; in checked studies, unresolved V genes account for under half, and no reason is known for the remainder. The sample includes 200,000 or so clones, with about 89% observed a single time. The ten biggest clones cover about 2% of the sample.

This sequence uses TRBV4-1 and TRBJ2-7; the D gene is perhaps TRBD1 or TRBD2, as each covers 5 bases. The sample consisted of blood. The clonotype comes from a young man in good health. The sequenced DNA: TGCGCCAGCAGCCAAGATGCGGAACTAGGGGTGAGCTCCTACGAGCAGTACTTC. Its product reads: CASSQDAELGVSSYEQYF.